Listed below are T cell receptor beta chains from one sample, sequenced in a study of blood T cell repertoires in COVID-19. The data were produced by immunoSEQ multiplex PCR, yet TCRdb's version contains in-frame clones alone and is incomplete. The sample includes 310,000 or so clones, approximately 90% of them seen just once. The sample comprised peripheral blood. These receptors all stem from a woman between 45 and 60 years old with active or convalescent COVID-19. CDR3s include the opening cysteine and the closing phenylalanine or tryptophan. Fields, in order: D gene, V gene, J gene, CDR3 protein. The D gene is left open where the match is weak.

D gene: TRBD2
V gene: TRBV7-8
J gene: TRBJ2-2
CDR3 protein: CASSKPGTSGPGELFF

D gene: .
V gene: TRBV5-4
J gene: TRBJ1-3
CDR3 protein: CASSLGQGNSGNTIYF

D gene: TRBD1
V gene: TRBV9
J gene: TRBJ2-7
CDR3 protein: CASSVVGGGEQYF

D gene: .
V gene: TRBV7-9
J gene: TRBJ1-3
CDR3 protein: CASSLAGSGNTIYF

D gene: TRBD1
V gene: TRBV28
J gene: TRBJ1-4
CDR3 protein: CASSRTGPTEKLFF

D gene: .
V gene: TRBV4-2
J gene: TRBJ2-1
CDR3 protein: CASSQDPSRELYNEQFF

D gene: TRBD1
V gene: TRBV4-1
J gene: TRBJ2-2
CDR3 protein: CASSYPSGGNTGELFF

D gene: .
V gene: TRBV5-4
J gene: TRBJ1-1
CDR3 protein: CASTGSKGSWDTEAFF

D gene: .
V gene: TRBV6-2/TRBV6-3
J gene: TRBJ1-5
CDR3 protein: CASSRRGRTSGQPQHF

D gene: TRBD2
V gene: TRBV7-9
J gene: TRBJ2-7
CDR3 protein: CASSPTSGLAGVSYEQYF

D gene: .
V gene: TRBV18
J gene: TRBJ1-1
CDR3 protein: CASSPPVAGAQNTEAFF

D gene: .
V gene: TRBV5-1
J gene: TRBJ1-1
CDR3 protein: CASSSTVNTEAFF

D gene: .
V gene: TRBV7-2
J gene: TRBJ1-2
CDR3 protein: CASSLDSGNYGYTF

D gene: .
V gene: TRBV6-4
J gene: TRBJ2-1
CDR3 protein: CASSDSPAGEIYNEQFF

D gene: .
V gene: TRBV7-3
J gene: TRBJ2-1
CDR3 protein: CASSTSGGLDEQFF

D gene: TRBD1
V gene: TRBV19
J gene: TRBJ1-5
CDR3 protein: CASSIVGQAHQPQHF

D gene: TRBD2
V gene: TRBV4-3
J gene: TRBJ2-7
CDR3 protein: CASSQETLAGRSYEQYF

D gene: TRBD1
V gene: TRBV19
J gene: TRBJ1-5
CDR3 protein: CASRGTGNQPQHF

D gene: TRBD2
V gene: TRBV30
J gene: TRBJ2-5
CDR3 protein: CAWTGPLAGGHQETQYF

D gene: .
V gene: TRBV11-3
J gene: TRBJ2-2
CDR3 protein: CASRSSLTGELFF

D gene: TRBD2
V gene: TRBV7-2
J gene: TRBJ2-2
CDR3 protein: CASSLAGGPSGELFF

D gene: .
V gene: TRBV30
J gene: TRBJ2-7
CDR3 protein: CAWSPLGAGAIPYEQYF

D gene: .
V gene: TRBV27
J gene: TRBJ2-3
CDR3 protein: CARGAGTDTQYF

D gene: .
V gene: TRBV29-1
J gene: TRBJ2-7
CDR3 protein: CSVDVARQREF

D gene: TRBD2
V gene: TRBV4-3
J gene: TRBJ2-1
CDR3 protein: CASSQDSAGGLYEQFF

D gene: TRBD2
V gene: TRBV7-9
J gene: TRBJ2-5
CDR3 protein: CASSYPRGGGYQETQYF

D gene: .
V gene: TRBV4-2
J gene: TRBJ2-1
CDR3 protein: CASSLGGNAGEVNNEQFF

D gene: .
V gene: TRBV6-6
J gene: TRBJ1-5
CDR3 protein: CASSPIRQVNQPQHF

D gene: TRBD1
V gene: TRBV5-5
J gene: TRBJ1-5
CDR3 protein: CASSSGTGNQPQHF

D gene: TRBD1
V gene: TRBV4-1
J gene: TRBJ2-7
CDR3 protein: CASSQVGTVLYEQYF

D gene: .
V gene: TRBV4-1
J gene: TRBJ1-2
CDR3 protein: CASSQDHTVYGYTF